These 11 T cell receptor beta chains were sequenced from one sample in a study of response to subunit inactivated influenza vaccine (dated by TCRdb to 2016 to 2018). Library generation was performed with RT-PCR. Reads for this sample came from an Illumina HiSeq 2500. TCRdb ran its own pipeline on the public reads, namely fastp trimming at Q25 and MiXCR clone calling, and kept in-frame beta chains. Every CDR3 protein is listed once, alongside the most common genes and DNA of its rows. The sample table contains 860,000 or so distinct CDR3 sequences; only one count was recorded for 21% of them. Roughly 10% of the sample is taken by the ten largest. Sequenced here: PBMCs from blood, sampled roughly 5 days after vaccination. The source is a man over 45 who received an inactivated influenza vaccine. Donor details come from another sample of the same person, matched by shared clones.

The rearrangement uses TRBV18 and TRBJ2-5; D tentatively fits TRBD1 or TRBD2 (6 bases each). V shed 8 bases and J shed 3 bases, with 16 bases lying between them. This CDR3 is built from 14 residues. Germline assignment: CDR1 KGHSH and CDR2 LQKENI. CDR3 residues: CASGQGGGKETQYF. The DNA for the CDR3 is TGTGCCAGCGGCCAAGGAGGGGGGAAAGAGACCCAGTACTTC.

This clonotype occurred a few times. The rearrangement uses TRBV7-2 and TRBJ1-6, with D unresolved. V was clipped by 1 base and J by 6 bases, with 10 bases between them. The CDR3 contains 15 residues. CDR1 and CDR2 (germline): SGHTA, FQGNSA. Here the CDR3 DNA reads TGTGCCAGCAGCTTAGTCGTGGGGTCTAATTCACCCCTCCACTTT. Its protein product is CASSLVVGSNSPLHF.

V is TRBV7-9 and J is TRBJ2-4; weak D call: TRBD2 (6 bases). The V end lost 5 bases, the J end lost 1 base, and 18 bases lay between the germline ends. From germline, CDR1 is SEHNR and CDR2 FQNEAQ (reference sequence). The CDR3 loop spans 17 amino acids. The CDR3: CASSIGRQRSAKNIQYF. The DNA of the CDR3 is TGTGCCAGCAGCATTGGGAGGCAGCGGTCGGCCAAAAACATTCAGTACTTC.

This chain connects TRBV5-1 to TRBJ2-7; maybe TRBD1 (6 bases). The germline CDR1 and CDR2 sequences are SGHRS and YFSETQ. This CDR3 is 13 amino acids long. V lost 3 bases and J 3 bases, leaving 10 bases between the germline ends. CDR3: CASSWQTGYEQYF. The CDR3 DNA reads TGCGCCAGCAGCTGGCAGACAGGCTACGAGCAGTACTTC.

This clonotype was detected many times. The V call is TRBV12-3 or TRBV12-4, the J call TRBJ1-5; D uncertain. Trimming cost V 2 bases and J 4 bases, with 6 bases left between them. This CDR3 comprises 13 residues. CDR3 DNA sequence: TGTGCCAGCAGTTTAAATGGAAATCAGCCCCAGCATTTT. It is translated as CASSLNGNQPQHF.

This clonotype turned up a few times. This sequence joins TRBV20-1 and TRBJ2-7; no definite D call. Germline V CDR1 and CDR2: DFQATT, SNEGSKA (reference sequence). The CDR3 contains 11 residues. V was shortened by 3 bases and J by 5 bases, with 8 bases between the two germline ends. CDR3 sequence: CSASPRDEQYF. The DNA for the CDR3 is TGCAGTGCTAGTCCCCGCGACGAGCAGTACTTC.

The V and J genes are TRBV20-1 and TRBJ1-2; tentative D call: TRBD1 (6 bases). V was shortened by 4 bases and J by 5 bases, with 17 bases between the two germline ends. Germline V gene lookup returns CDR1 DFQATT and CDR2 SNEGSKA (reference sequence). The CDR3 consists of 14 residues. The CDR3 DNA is TGCAGTGCTATGACAGGCGATACCCTATATGGCTACACCTTC. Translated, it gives CSAMTGDTLYGYTF.

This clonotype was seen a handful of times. CDR3 coding DNA: TGCAGCGTTGTGCAGGCAAGCACAGATACGCAGTATTTT. It yields the protein CSVVQASTDTQYF. The rearrangement joins TRBV29-1 to TRBJ2-3; no definite D call. The germline CDR1 and CDR2 sequences are SQVTM and ANQGSEA. The CDR3 is made up of 13 amino acids. V was clipped by 4 bases and J by 0 bases, with 8 bases between them.

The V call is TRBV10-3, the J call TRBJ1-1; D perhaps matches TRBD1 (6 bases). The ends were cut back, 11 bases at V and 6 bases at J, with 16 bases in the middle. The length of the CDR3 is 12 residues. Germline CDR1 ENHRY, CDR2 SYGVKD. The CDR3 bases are TGTGCCGCGGCGGGGGGCTTAGCTGAAGCTTTCTTT. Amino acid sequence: CAAAGGLAEAFF.

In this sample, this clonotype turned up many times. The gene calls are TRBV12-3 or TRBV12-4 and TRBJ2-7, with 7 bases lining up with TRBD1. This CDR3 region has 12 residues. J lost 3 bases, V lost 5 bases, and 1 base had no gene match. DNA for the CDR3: TGTGCCAGCAGTACAGGGGTCTACGAGCAGTACTTC. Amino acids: CASSTGVYEQYF.

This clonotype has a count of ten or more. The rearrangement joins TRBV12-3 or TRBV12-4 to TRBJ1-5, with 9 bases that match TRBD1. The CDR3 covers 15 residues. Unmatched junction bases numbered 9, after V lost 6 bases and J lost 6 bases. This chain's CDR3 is CASRSDRGVVQPQHF. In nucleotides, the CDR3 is TGTGCCAGCAGATCGGACAGGGGAGTGGTTCAGCCCCAGCATTTT.